This paragraph covers one T cell receptor (beta chain) sequence. Its antigen is currently unknown. In the PCR, 60 Vbeta and 13 Jbeta primers were used. Generated by immunoSEQ multiplex PCR, the TCRdb table keeps only in-frame clones and is missing some. The sample lists about 200,000 clones; 70% to 80% were seen once. This sample stems from a study of cytomegalovirus exposure and HLA in healthy donors. Germline V gene lookup returns CDR1 MNHEY and CDR2 SVGAGI. Trimming stripped 0 bases from V and 8 bases from J, with 7 bases between. The CDR3 extends over 12 amino acids. Notes on the study in general: Reports indicate that TCR beta sequences accurately predicted the HLA-A and HLA-B alleles of most subjects.

The clonotype was recovered from a male donor in good health and CMV-seropositive. The source material was PBMCs. The rearrangement uses TRBV6-5 and TRBJ1-2; D is uncertain. CDR3 nucleotide sequence: TGTGCCAGCAGTTACTCGGGAGGAGGCTACACCTTC. The encoded protein is CASSYSGGGYTF.